The T cell receptor (beta chain) under discussion was sequenced for a study of early T cells in non-severe SARS-CoV-2 infection. About the research overall: Sequencing targeted bulk RNA from unsorted whole blood, leaving chains unpaired.

From germline, CDR1 is ENHRY and CDR2 SYGVKD. This CDR3 is 13 amino acids long. Trimming removed 6 bases from V and 0 bases from J, with 7 bases in between. Individual cDNA molecules carried attached unique molecular identifiers. TCRdb itself ran the 5' RACE reads through MiXCR, one entry per CDR3 protein. The table lists 26,000 or so distinct CDR3 sequences, 4.5% to 7% of them singletons. General study findings and limits: In VDJdb matching, anti-spike CD8 responses were favored while private and CD4 specificities went missing.

This clonotype was observed a handful of times. As yet, its antigen is unknown. The chain combines TRBV10-3 with TRBJ2-3; no reliable D call. The TCR sequence derives from an adult who was a healthcare worker with PCR-confirmed SARS-CoV-2 infection or an uninfected control (not recorded which). The specimen was whole blood. The CDR3, as DNA: TGTGCCATCAGACAGCCTAGCACAGATACGCAGTATTTT. Translation gives CAIRQPSTDTQYF.